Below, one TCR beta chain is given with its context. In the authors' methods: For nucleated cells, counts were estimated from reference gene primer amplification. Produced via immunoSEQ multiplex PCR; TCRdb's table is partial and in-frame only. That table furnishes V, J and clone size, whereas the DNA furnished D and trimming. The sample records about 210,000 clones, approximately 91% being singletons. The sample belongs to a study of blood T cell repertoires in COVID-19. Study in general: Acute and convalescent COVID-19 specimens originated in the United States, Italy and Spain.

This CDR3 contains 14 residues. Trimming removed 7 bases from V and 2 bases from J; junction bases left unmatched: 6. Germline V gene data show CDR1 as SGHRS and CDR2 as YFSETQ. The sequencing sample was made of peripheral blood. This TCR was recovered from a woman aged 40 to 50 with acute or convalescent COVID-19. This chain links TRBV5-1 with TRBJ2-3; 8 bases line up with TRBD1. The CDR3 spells CASRRDRNTDTQYF. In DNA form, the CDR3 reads TGCGCCAGCCGCCGGGACAGGAACACAGATACGCAGTATTTT.